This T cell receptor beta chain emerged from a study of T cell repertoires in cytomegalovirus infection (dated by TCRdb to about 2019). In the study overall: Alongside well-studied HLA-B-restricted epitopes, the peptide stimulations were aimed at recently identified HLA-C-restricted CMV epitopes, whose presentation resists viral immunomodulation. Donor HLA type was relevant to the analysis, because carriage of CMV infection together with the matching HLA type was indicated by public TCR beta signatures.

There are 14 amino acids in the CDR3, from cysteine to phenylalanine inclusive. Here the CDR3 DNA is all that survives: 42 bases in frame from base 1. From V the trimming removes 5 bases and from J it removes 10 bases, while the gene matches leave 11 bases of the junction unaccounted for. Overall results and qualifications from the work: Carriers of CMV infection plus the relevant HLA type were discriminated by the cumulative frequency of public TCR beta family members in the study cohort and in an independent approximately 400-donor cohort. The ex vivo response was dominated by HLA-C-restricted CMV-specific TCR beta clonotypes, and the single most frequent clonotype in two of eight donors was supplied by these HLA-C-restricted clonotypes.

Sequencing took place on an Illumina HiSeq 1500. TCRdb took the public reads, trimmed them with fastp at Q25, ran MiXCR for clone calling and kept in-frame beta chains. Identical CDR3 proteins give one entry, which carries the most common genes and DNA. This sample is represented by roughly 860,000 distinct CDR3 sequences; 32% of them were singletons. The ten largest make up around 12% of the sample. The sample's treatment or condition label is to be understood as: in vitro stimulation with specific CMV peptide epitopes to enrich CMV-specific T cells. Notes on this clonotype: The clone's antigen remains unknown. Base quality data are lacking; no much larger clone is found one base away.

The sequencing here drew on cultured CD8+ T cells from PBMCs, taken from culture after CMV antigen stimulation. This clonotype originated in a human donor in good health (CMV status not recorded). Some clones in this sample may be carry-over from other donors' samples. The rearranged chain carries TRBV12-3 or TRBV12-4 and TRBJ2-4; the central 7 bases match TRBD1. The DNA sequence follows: TGTGCCAGCAGTACCCAGGACAGGCCATTTATTCAGTACTTC. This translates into CASSTQDRPFIQYF.